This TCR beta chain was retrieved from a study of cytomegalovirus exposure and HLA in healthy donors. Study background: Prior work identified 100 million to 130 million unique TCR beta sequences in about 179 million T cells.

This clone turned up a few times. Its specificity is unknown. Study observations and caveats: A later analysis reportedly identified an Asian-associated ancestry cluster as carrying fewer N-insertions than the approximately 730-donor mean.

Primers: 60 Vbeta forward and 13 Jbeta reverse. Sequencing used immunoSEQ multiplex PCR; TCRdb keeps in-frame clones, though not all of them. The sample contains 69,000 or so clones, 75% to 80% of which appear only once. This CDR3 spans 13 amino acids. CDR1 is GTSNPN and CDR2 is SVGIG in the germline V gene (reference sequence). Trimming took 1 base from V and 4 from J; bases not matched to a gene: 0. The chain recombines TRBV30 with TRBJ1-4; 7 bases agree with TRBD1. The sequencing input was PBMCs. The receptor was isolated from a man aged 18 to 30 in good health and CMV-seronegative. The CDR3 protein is CAWSGDSNEKLFF. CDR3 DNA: TGTGCCTGGAGTGGGGACAGTAATGAAAAACTGTTTTTT.